A single sample is the source of the 12 T cell receptor beta chains below, sequenced in a study of T cell changes during pregnancy in multiple sclerosis. Profiling relied on immunoSEQ multiplex PCR, and the TCRdb table lists in-frame clones only, not all of them. The sample includes some 38,000 clones, around 90% of them seen just once. The material was CD4+ T cells from peripheral blood mononuclear cells, obtained in the second trimester of pregnancy. Receptors were obtained from a female donor in good health, enrolled as a control in a pregnancy study.

The chain has TRBV18 and TRBJ2-5, with a weak D call TRBD1 (5 bases). The V gene lost 0 bases and the J gene lost 2 bases, with 16 bases spanning the gap. The CDR3 is made up of 17 amino acids. CDR1 KGHSH and CDR2 LQKENI come from the germline V gene. CDR3 bases: TGTGCCAGCTCACCACCGCGGCAGGGAAAAGTACAAGAGACCCAGTACTTC. It codes for CASSPPRQGKVQETQYF.

The rearrangement joins TRBV5-6 to TRBJ2-5; maybe TRBD1 (5 bases). The CDR3 has 14 residues. Deletions cut 2 bases from V and 5 bases from J, with 13 bases between. In germline, CDR1 is SGHDT, CDR2 YYEEEE. CDR3 amino acids: CASSFRQGGETQYF. CDR3 DNA sequence: TGTGCCAGCAGCTTTCGGCAGGGTGGTGAGACCCAGTACTTC.

The chain uses TRBV18 and TRBJ1-1, with 7 nucleotides matching TRBD1. The CDR3 sequence is 16 residues long. V was pared by 0 bases and J by 4 bases, with 8 bases of the junction left unmatched. Germline V gives CDR1 KGHSH, CDR2 LQKENI. CDR3 protein: CASSPPSNRGGTEAFF. CDR3 coding DNA: TGTGCCAGCTCACCACCGAGTAACAGGGGAGGCACTGAAGCTTTCTTT.

V and J are TRBV30 and TRBJ2-3; D ambiguous. The germline CDR1 and CDR2 sequences are GTSNPN and SVGIG (reference sequence). The V gene lost 0 bases and the J gene lost 2 bases, with 12 bases spanning the gap. The CDR3 length is 15 residues. As DNA, the CDR3 is TGTGCCTGGAGTGTACGTCTACAGCACACAGATACGCAGTATTTT. This codes for CAWSVRLQHTDTQYF. The full variable domain, completed using reference TRBV30 and TRBJ2-3, is SQTIHQWPATLVQPVGSPLSLECTVEGTSNPNLYWYRQAAGRGLQLLFYSVGIGQISSEVPQNLSASRPQDRQFILSSKKLLLSDSGFYLCAWSVRLQHTDTQYFGPGTRLTVL.

Details on this clone: The junction and the germline gene differ at one end; a read error may be behind it. The gene calls are TRBV14 and TRBJ1-1, with TRBD1 identical over 7 bases. The CDR3 length is 14 residues. Germline V CDR1 and CDR2: SGHDN, FVKESK. The CDR3, as DNA: TGTGCCAGCAGTCAAGGGGGCAGGGGCTTTGAAGCTTTCTTT. The encoded protein is CASSQGGRGFEAFF.

The CDR3 reads CASSFPLETQYF. As DNA, the CDR3 is TGCGCCAGCAGCTTCCCTCTCGAGACCCAGTACTTC. The chain carries TRBV5-1 and TRBJ2-5; unclear D gene. The germline CDR1 and CDR2 sequences are SGHRS and YFSETQ. V was pared by 2 bases and J by 5 bases, with 7 bases between. There are 12 residues in the CDR3.

The chain employs TRBV27 and TRBJ1-3; 9 nucleotides align to TRBD1. CDR1 and CDR2 from the germline V gene are MNHEY and SMNVEV (reference sequence). The CDR3 covers 14 residues. J was trimmed by 7 bases and V by 5 bases; bases with no gene match: 6. The CDR3 reads CASSPSDRGNTIYF. The CDR3 bases are TGTGCCAGCAGTCCCTCGGACAGGGGTAACACCATATATTTT.

The chain recombines TRBV7-2 with TRBJ1-3; D is unresolved. Looked up from germline, CDR1 is SGHTA and CDR2 is FQGNSA. The V gene lost 2 bases and the J gene lost 11 bases, with 19 bases spanning the gap. This CDR3 comprises 15 residues. The CDR3 nucleotides read TGTGCCAGCAGCTTATACGAGGAGTTTCCGCGACCCATATATTTT. As protein: CASSLYEEFPRPIYF.

The rearrangement joins TRBV6-5 to TRBJ1-2, with a weak D call TRBD1 (5 bases). Trimming left V 7 bases short and J 5 bases short, with 14 bases between. The CDR3 totals 13 residues. Germline-derived CDR1 and CDR2 are MNHEY and SVGAGI. The CDR3 region has the DNA TGTGCCAGCAAGGGGCGATCAAAGTATGGCTACACCTTC. Its protein product is CASKGRSKYGYTF.

The chain carries TRBV4-3 and TRBJ2-3; D gene uncertain. Germline CDR1 and CDR2: LGHNA and YSLEER. The germline V and J ends were trimmed by 0 bases and 3 bases, with 4 bases remaining between them. The CDR3 length is 13 residues. The CDR3, as DNA: TGCGCCAGCAGCCAAGATCGTACAGATACGCAGTATTTT. Amino acids: CASSQDRTDTQYF.

The chain carries TRBV7-3 and TRBJ2-1; D is undetermined. CDR3 size: 14 residues. The V and J ends lost 1 base and 5 bases respectively, with 9 bases between them. CDR1 is SGHTA and CDR2 is FQGTGA in the germline V gene. CDR3 sequence (DNA): TGTGCCAGCAGCTTAAGCGGTGCCCACAATGAGCAGTTCTTC. It specifies CASSLSGAHNEQFF. The full variable domain, in which reference TRBV7-3 and TRBJ2-1 provide the parts outside the CDR3, is GAGVSQTPSNKVTEKGKYVELRCDPISGHTALYWYRQSLGQGPEFLIYFQGTGAADDSGLPNDRFFAVRPEGSVSTLKIQRTERGDSAVYLCASSLSGAHNEQFFGPGTRLTVL.

The chain joins TRBV2 to TRBJ2-2, with a tentative D call TRBD1 (5 bases). The germline V gene encodes CDR1 SNHLY and CDR2 FYNNEI. V gave up 4 bases and J gave up 16 bases, with 22 bases separating them. The CDR3 length is 14 residues. The chain's CDR3 is CASSVSDKGMRRFF. The DNA for the CDR3 is TGTGCCAGCAGTGTCTCGGACAAAGGAATGAGGCGGTTTTTT. Complete variable domain (other parts from reference TRBV2 and TRBJ2-2): EPEVTQTPSHQVTQMGQEVILRCVPISNHLYFYWYRQILGQKVEFLVSFYNNEISEKSEIFDDQFSVERPDGSNFTLKIRSTKLEDSAMYFCASSVSDKGMRRFFGEGSRLTVL.